What follows are 21 T cell receptor beta chains derived from one specimen sequenced in a study of patients and donors after allogeneic stem cell transplantation. Using its own MiXCR run on the RT-PCR reads, TCRdb lists one record per CDR3 protein. The sample has 400,000 to 450,000 distinct CDR3 sequences; around 15% are singletons. Sequenced input: blood, either unsorted or a sorted T cell fraction (not recorded which). The receptors were sampled from a human donor who was either an allogeneic HSCT recipient or a stem cell or donor lymphocyte infusion donor (not recorded which). It is not recorded whose cells these are; they may come from a transplant donor.

The chain links TRBV6-1 to TRBJ1-1; maybe TRBD1 (6 bases). The CDR3 covers 17 residues. The germline CDR1 and CDR2 sequences are MNHNS and SASEGT. The ends were cut back, 2 bases at V and 4 bases at J, with 20 bases in the middle. CDR3 in DNA: TGTGCCAGCAGTGAAAGCCGGGGCCACAGGGTTTCCACTGAAGCTTTCTTT. Protein: CASSESRGHRVSTEAFF.

In this sample, this clonotype turned up a few times. The chain has TRBV6-1 and TRBJ2-6, with TRBD1 identical over 9 bases. Trimming removed 8 bases from V and 2 bases from J; junction bases left unmatched: 1. The CDR3 is 14 residues long. Germline V gene data show CDR1 as MNHNS and CDR2 as SASEGT. DNA for the CDR3: TGTGCCAGCCGGGACAGGGCTGGGGCCAACGTCCTGACTTTC. It yields the protein CASRDRAGANVLTF.

This chain uses TRBV13 with TRBJ2-7; the D is unclear. This CDR3 contains 16 residues. The V gene's germline CDR1 is PRHDT and CDR2 FYEKMQ (reference sequence). Deletions cut 5 bases from V and 2 bases from J, with 19 bases between. In nucleotides, the CDR3 is TGTGCCAGCAGCGCAATCCACAGAATACCAACCTACGAGCAGTACTTC. Encoded protein: CASSAIHRIPTYEQYF.

The chain couples TRBV30 to TRBJ2-5, with 7 bases fitting TRBD2. V lost 2 bases and J lost 5; bases outside the gene matches: 2. Germline-derived CDR1 and CDR2 are GTSNPN and SVGIG (reference sequence). The CDR3 is made up of 12 amino acids. The CDR3 nucleotides read TGTGCCTGGAGTCGGGGAGGGGAGACCCAGTACTTC. This encodes CAWSRGGETQYF.

This chain joins TRBV5-1 and TRBJ2-5, with 7 bases lining up with TRBD1. The CDR3 covers 16 residues. CDR1 and CDR2 from the germline V gene are SGHRS and YFSETQ. V lost 0 bases, J lost 0 bases, and 5 bases stayed unmatched. In DNA, the CDR3 is TGCGCCAGCAGCTTGGAGGGGGCACGACACCAAGAGACCCAGTACTTC. Residues: CASSLEGARHQETQYF.

This clonotype appeared a few times. The chain is built from TRBV6-2 or TRBV6-3 and TRBJ1-6; D uncertain. CDR3 length: 14 residues. Trimming took off 6 bases at V and 1 base at J, with 7 bases between the two ends. Germline-derived CDR1 and CDR2 are MNHEY and SVGEGT. This chain's CDR3 is CASSQESYNSPLHF. Written as DNA, the CDR3 is TGTGCCAGCAGCCAGGAATCCTATAATTCACCCCTCCACTTT.

The CDR3 loop is CASSLRGGPSDTQYF. As DNA, the CDR3 is TGTGCCAGCAGTTTACGCGGGGGGCCTTCAGATACGCAGTATTTT. The chain combines TRBV12-3 or TRBV12-4 with TRBJ2-3; 8 bases line up with TRBD2. The CDR3 spans 15 residues. J was trimmed by 4 bases and V by 2 bases; bases with no gene match: 5.

The CDR3 DNA is TGTGCCACCTCCCTGACAGGGGGATGGGAGACCCAGTACTTC. Translation: CATSLTGGWETQYF. The J gene is TRBJ2-5, the V gene TRBV15; the match to TRBD1 covers 9 bases. Germline CDR1 LNHNV, CDR2 YYDKDF (reference sequence). The CDR3 runs to 14 residues. The V and J ends lost 8 bases and 5 bases, in that order; junction bases with no gene match: 9.

The genes are TRBV12-5 and TRBJ1-1; D is unclear. This CDR3 has 13 amino acids. Germline V gene lookup returns CDR1 LGHNT and CDR2 FRNRAP. Trimming removed 6 bases at V and 0 bases at J, with 8 bases between. This chain's CDR3 is CASGGKMNTEAFF. The CDR3 region has the DNA TGTGCTAGTGGGGGGAAAATGAACACTGAAGCTTTCTTT.

At least ten counts were recorded for this clonotype. The chain uses TRBV10-3 and TRBJ2-1, with 10 bases identical to TRBD2. Germline values: CDR1 ENHRY, CDR2 SYGVKD. The ends lost 1 base at V and 3 bases at J; junction bases unmatched: 3. This CDR3 has 16 amino acids. CDR3 region: CAISELLAGNYNEQFF. CDR3 bases: TGTGCCATCAGTGAGTTACTAGCGGGAAACTACAATGAGCAGTTCTTC.

The chain combines TRBV6-5 with TRBJ2-2; D is uncertain. The CDR3 totals 11 residues. Germline V CDR1 and CDR2: MNHEY, SVGAGI. V gave up 7 bases and J gave up 6 bases, with 6 bases separating them. CDR3 protein: CASIHSGELFF. CDR3 nucleotide sequence: TGTGCCAGCATCCACTCCGGGGAGCTGTTTTTT.

The chain links TRBV20-1 to TRBJ2-3; D call uncertain. Per the germline V gene, CDR1 is DFQATT and CDR2 is SNEGSKA (reference sequence). The CDR3 contains 14 residues. The germline V and J ends were trimmed by 3 bases and 1 base, with 11 bases remaining between them. CDR3 residues: CSASGTRGTDTQYF. The CDR3, as DNA: TGCAGTGCTAGTGGTACCCGGGGCACAGATACGCAGTATTTT.

The gene calls are TRBV9 and TRBJ2-1; D unclear. Deletions cut 5 bases from V and 4 bases from J, with 16 bases between. There are 15 residues in the CDR3. Germline lookup yields CDR1 SGDLS and CDR2 YYNGEE. CDR3 DNA: TGTGCCAGCAGTCAAACGATGACGGTTTACAATGAGCAGTTCTTC. Amino acids: CASSQTMTVYNEQFF.

This clonotype was detected once. The CDR3 DNA sequence: TGTGCCAGCAGCATAGGGGGTCGGGGTGAAAAACTGTTTTTT. This encodes CASSIGGRGEKLFF. The chain recombines TRBV9 with TRBJ1-4; maybe TRBD1 (6 bases). Trimming removed 4 bases from V and 7 bases from J, with 14 bases in between. Germline V gives CDR1 SGDLS, CDR2 YYNGEE. The CDR3 runs 14 residues. The full variable domain, completed using reference TRBV9 and TRBJ1-4, is DSGVTQTPKHLITATGQRVTLRCSPRSGDLSVYWYQQSLDQGLQFLIQYYNGEERAKGNILERFSAQQFPDLHSELNLSSLELGDSALYFCASSIGGRGEKLFFGSGTQLSVL.

Many counts were recorded for this clonotype. This sequence joins TRBV4-3 and TRBJ1-2; TRBD1 aligns across 7 bases. CDR3 length: 14 residues. With V trimmed by 0 bases and J by 12 bases, 10 bases remained unmatched. Germline V gives CDR1 LGHNA, CDR2 YSLEER. The CDR3 coding sequence is TGCGCCAGCAGCCAAGACCTCTTACAGGGGCTGCACACCTTC. Translated: CASSQDLLQGLHTF.

This clonotype was found a few times. The chain has TRBV10-2 and TRBJ1-2; no reliable D call. The CDR3 extends over 14 amino acids. Germline V gene lookup returns CDR1 WSHSY and CDR2 SAAADI. V gave up 4 bases and J gave up 4 bases, with 13 bases separating them. The CDR3 coding sequence is TGCGCCAGCAGTGGTTACGGGAGTTCCTATGGCTACACCTTC. Protein product: CASSGYGSSYGYTF.

This clonotype was picked up a small number of times. The CDR3 loop is CASSLAGLETQYF. The CDR3 DNA reads as TGTGCCAGCAGCTTAGCTGGGTTGGAGACCCAGTACTTC. The chain joins TRBV7-9 to TRBJ2-5; the D is unclear. CDR3 length equals 13 residues. Trimming removed 0 bases at V and 5 bases at J, with 7 bases between. Germline lookup yields CDR1 SEHNR and CDR2 FQNEAQ (reference sequence).

The table lists this clonotype with a few counts. CDR3 loop: CSAVTPGYNYGYTF. The DNA for the CDR3 is TGCAGTGCTGTAACTCCGGGGTACAACTATGGCTACACCTTC. The V and J genes are TRBV20-1 and TRBJ1-2; D gene ambiguous. The CDR3 is 14 residues long. Trimming shortened V by 5 bases and J by 2 bases, and 15 bases separated the two germline ends. Germline V lookup: CDR1 DFQATT, CDR2 SNEGSKA (reference sequence).

The rearrangement links TRBV6-1 to TRBJ1-2, with D uncertain. The CDR3 is 14 residues long. Trimming pared 6 bases from V and 0 bases from J, leaving 11 bases between. CDR1 is MNHNS and CDR2 is SASEGT in the germline V gene. CDR3 in amino acids: CASSPLGSNYGYTF. CDR3 DNA: TGTGCCAGCAGCCCCCTAGGGTCTAACTATGGCTACACCTTC.

In this sample, this clonotype turned up a few times. The chain joins TRBV5-1 to TRBJ2-7; 9 positions agree with TRBD2. Germline V gene data show CDR1 as SGHRS and CDR2 as YFSETQ. V dropped 6 bases and J dropped 2; count of bases not matched to a gene: 18. The CDR3 consists of 18 residues. CDR3: CASTLVPHLAGMAYEQYF. The CDR3 DNA reads as TGCGCCAGCACCCTGGTCCCACACCTAGCGGGGATGGCCTACGAGCAGTACTTC.

On this clonotype itself: Compared with germline, one end of the junction differs, possibly owing to a read error. The chain recombines TRBV5-1 with TRBJ2-7; D possibly corresponds to TRBD2 (6 bases). CDR1 and CDR2 (germline): SGHRS, YFSETQ. This CDR3 has 13 amino acids. CDR3 in DNA: TGCGCCAGCAGCCCTCCGGAGGGCGGTAAATTCCGCTTC. Its protein product is CASSPPEGGKFRF.